This T cell receptor (beta chain) originates from a study of early T cells in non-severe SARS-CoV-2 infection. Study as a whole: The chains were unpaired, and the sequenced material was bulk RNA from unsorted whole blood.

This clonotype was picked up a small number of times. The antigen remains undetermined. Attachment of unique molecular identifiers to individual cDNA molecules was performed. TCRdb recomputed calls from the 5' RACE reads with MiXCR, one row per CDR3 protein. The data show about 59,000 distinct CDR3 sequences, less than 15% seen once. This CDR3 is built from 15 residues. The germline V gene has CDR1 SGHTA and CDR2 FQGNSA. V lost 1 base and J lost 5, with 14 bases in between. Study-wide points: Matching with VDJdb favored anti-spike CD8 responses (missing private and CD4 specificities).

The source is an adult who was a healthcare worker with PCR-confirmed SARS-CoV-2 infection or an uninfected control (not recorded which). This specimen was whole blood, taken at baseline. This chain links TRBV7-2 with TRBJ2-5; possibly TRBD1 or TRBD2 for D (5 bases each). CDR3 sequence: CASSLELLWGETQYF. Written as DNA, the CDR3 is TGTGCCAGCAGCTTAGAGCTCCTATGGGGGGAGACCCAGTACTTC.